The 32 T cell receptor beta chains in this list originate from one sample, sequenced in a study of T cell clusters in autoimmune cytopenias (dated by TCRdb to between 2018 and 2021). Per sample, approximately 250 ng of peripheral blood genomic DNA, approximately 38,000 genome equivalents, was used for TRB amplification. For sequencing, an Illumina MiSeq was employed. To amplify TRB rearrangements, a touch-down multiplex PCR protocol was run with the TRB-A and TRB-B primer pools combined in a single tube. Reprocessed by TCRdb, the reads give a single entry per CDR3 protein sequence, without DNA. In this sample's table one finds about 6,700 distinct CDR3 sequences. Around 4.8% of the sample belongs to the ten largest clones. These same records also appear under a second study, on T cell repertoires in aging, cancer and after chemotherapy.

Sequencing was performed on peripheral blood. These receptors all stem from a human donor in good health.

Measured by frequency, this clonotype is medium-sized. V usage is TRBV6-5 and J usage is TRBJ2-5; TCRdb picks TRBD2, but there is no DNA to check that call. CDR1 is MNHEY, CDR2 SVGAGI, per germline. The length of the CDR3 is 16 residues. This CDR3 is CASSYLTSGRRETQYF.

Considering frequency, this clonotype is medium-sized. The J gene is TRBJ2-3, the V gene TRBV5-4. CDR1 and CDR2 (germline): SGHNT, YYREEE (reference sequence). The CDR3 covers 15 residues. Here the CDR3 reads CASSLVGSATDTQYF.

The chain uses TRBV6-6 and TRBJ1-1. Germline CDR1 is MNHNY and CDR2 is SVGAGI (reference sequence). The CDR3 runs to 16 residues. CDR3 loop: CASSMLQRGTSEGAFF.

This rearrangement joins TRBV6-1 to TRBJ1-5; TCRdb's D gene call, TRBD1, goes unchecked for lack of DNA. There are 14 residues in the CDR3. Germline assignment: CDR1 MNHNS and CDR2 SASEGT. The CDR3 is CASSGQGSNQPQHF.

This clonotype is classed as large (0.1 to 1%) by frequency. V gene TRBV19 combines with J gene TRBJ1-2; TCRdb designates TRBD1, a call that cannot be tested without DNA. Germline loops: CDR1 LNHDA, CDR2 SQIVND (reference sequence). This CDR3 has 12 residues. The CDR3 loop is CASSRQGDGYTF.

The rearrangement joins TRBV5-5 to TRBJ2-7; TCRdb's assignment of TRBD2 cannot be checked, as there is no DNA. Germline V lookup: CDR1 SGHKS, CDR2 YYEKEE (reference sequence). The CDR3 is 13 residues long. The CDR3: CASTSPSGYEQYF.

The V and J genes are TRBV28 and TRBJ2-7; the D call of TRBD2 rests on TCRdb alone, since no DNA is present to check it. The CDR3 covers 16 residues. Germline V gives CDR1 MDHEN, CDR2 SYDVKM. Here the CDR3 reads CASRPPGLAGVYEQYF.

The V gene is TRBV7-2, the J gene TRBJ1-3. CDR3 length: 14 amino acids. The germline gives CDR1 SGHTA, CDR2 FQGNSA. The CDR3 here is CASSPHVKGSTIYF.

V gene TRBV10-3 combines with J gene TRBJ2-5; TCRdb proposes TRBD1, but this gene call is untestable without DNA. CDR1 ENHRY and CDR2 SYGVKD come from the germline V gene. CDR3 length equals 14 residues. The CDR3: CAISGGLGPETQYF.

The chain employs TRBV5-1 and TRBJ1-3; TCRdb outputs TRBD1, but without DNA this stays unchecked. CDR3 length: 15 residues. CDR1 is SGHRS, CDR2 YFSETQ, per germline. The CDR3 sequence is CASSTPRDTGNTIYF.

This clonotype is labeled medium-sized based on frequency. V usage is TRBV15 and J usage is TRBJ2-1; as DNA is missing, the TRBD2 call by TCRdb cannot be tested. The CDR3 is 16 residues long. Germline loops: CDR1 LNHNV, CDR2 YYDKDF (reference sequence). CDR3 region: CATSRDASPRGNEQFF.

The CDR3 loop reads CAVRGDLETQYF. The rearrangement uses TRBV10-3 and TRBJ2-5; TCRdb proposes TRBD2, but this gene call is untestable without DNA. Germline-derived CDR1 and CDR2 are ENHRY and SYGVKD. The CDR3 extends over 12 amino acids.

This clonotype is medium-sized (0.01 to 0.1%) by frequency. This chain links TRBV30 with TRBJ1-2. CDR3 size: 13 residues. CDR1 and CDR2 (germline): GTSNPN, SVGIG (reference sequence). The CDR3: CAWSVGSGYGYTF.

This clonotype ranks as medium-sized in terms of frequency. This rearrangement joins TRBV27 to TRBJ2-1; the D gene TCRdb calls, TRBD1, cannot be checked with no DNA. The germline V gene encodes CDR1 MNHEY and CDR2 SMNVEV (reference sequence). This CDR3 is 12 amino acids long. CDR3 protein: CAIETDYNEQFF.

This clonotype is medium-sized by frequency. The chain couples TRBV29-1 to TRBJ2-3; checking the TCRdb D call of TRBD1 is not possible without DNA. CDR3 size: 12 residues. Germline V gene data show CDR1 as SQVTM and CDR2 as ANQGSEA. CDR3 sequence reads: CSAAIGADTQYF.

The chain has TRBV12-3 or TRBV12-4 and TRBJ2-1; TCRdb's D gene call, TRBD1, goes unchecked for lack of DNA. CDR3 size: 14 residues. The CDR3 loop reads CASRSTGTVNEQFF.

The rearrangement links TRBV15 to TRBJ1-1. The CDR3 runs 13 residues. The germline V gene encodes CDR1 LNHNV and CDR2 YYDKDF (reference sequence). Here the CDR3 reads CATSQLLNTEAFF.

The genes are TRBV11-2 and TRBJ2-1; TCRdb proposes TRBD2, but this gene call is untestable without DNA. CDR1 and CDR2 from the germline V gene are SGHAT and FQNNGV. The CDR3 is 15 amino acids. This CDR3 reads CASSLAGGRNNEQFF. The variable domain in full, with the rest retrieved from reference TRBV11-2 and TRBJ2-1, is EAGVAQSPRYKIIEKRQSVAFWCNPISGHATLYWYQQILGQGPKLLIQFQNNGVVDDSQLPKDRFSAERLKGVDSTLKIQPAKLEDSAVYLCASSLAGGRNNEQFFGPGTRLTVL.

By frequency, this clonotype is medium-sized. CDR3 loop: CASSIRTTQYF. The V gene is TRBV19, the J gene TRBJ2-5. Germline V gene data show CDR1 as LNHDA and CDR2 as SQIVND (reference sequence). CDR3 length equals 11 residues.

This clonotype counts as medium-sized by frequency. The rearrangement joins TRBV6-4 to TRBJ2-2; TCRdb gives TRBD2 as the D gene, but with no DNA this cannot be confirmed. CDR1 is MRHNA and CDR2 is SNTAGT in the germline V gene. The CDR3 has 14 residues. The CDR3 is CASSDLAGAGELFF.

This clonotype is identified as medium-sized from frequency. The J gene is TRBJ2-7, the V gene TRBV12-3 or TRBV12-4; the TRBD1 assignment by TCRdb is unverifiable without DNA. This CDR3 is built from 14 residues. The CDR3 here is CASSSGTGFSEQYF.

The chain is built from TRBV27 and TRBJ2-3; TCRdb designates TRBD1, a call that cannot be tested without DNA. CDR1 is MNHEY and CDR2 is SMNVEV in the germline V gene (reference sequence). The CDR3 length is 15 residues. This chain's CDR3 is CASSSRGGPTDTQYF.

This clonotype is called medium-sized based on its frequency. The CDR3 is CASSEGNGGVGGYTF. The genes are TRBV6-1 and TRBJ1-2. Germline-derived CDR1 and CDR2 are MNHNS and SASEGT. CDR3 length: 15 residues.

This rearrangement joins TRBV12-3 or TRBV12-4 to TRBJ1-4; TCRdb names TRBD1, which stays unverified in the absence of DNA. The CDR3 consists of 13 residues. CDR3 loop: CASRGTLDEKLFF.

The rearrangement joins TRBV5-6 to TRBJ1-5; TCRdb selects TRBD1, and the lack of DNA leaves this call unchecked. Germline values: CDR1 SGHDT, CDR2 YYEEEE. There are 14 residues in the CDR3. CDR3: CASSSAGGLQPQHF.

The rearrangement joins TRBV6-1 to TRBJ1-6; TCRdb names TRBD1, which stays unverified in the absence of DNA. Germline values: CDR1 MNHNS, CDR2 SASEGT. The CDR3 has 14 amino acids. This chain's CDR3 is CASSELGGNSPLHF.

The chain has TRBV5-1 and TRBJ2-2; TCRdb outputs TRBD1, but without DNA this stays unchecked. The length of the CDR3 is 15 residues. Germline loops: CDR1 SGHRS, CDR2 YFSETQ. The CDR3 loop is CASSAGQGTNGELFF.

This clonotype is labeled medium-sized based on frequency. The CDR3 is CASSLLGASITGELFF. The chain is built from TRBV6-1 and TRBJ2-2; the D gene TCRdb calls, TRBD1, cannot be checked with no DNA. CDR3 length: 16 amino acids. The V gene's germline CDR1 is MNHNS and CDR2 SASEGT.

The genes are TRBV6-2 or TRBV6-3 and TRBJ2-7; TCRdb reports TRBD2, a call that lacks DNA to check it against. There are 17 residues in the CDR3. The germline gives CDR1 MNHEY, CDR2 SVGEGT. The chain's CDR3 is CASRGLAGSPAGYEQYF.

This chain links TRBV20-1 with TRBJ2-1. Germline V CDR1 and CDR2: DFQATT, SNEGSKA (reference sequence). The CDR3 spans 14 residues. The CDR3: CSAGDSRTYNEQFF.

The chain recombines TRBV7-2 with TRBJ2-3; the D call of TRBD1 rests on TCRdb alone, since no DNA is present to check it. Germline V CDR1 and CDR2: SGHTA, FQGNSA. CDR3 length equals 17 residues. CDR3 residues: CASSLSRTRFPRGAQYF.

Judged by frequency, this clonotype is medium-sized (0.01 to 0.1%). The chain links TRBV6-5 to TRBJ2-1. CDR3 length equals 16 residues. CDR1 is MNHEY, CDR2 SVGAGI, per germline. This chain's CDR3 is CASSYEAGGTYNEQFF.